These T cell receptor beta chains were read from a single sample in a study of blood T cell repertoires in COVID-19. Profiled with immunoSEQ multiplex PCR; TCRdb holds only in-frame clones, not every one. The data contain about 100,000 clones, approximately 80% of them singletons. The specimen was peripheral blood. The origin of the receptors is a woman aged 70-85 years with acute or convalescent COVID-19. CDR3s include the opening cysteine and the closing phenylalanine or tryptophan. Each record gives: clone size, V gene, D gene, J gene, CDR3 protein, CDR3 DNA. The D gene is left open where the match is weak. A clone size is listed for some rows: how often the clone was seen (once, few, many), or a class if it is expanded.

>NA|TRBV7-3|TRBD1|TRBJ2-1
CASSSDRGYGEQFF
TGTGCCAGCAGCTCCGACAGGGGGTACGGTGAGCAGTTCTTC
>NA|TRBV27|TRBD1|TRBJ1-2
CASSTGTGDGYTF
TGTGCCAGCAGTACCGGGACAGGGGATGGCTACACCTTC
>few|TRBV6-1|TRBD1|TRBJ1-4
CASSQAGTGNEKLFF
TGTGCCAGCAGTCAAGCCGGGACAGGGAACGAAAAACTGTTTTTT
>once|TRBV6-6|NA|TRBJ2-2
CASSGKGAGELFF
TGTGCCAGCAGTGGGAAAGGGGCCGGGGAGCTGTTTTTT
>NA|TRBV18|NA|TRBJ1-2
CASSPTTGDRYGYTF
TGTGCCAGCTCACCGACGACAGGAGATCGCTATGGCTACACCTTC
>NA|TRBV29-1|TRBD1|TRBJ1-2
CSVAIGQGADGYTF
TGCAGCGTCGCCATAGGACAGGGGGCTGATGGCTACACCTTC
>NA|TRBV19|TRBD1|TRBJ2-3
CASSIRQGNGDTQYF
TGTGCCAGTAGTATACGACAGGGGAACGGGGATACGCAGTATTTT
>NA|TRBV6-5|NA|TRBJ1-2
CASSPGLRNYGYTF
TGTGCCAGCAGTCCGGGACTCCGAAACTATGGCTACACCTTC
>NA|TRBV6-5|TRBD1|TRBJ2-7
CASRPGTGIYEQYF
TGTGCCAGCAGACCAGGGACAGGGATTTACGAGCAGTACTTC
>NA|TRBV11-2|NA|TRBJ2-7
CASSFSNGVSYEQYF
TGTGCCAGCAGTTTCTCCAACGGGGTTTCCTACGAGCAGTACTTC
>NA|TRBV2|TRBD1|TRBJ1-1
CASSAPPRGQLTEAFF
TGTGCCAGCAGCGCGCCACCCAGGGGGCAGCTCACTGAAGCTTTCTTT
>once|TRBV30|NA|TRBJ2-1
CAWSRGDSGNEQFF
TGTGCCTGGAGTCGCGGGGACTCCGGCAATGAGCAGTTCTTC
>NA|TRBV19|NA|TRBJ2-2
CATLKDSGWDTTGELFF
TGTGCCACACTAAAGGACTCCGGGTGGGACACCACCGGGGAGCTGTTTTTT
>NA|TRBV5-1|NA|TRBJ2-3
CASSLAPQTGTDTQYF
TGCGCCAGCAGCTTGGCGCCCCAAACCGGGACAGATACGCAGTATTTT
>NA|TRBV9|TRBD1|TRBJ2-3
CASSVATDRDTDTQYF
TGTGCCAGCAGCGTAGCTACGGACAGGGACACAGATACGCAGTATTTT
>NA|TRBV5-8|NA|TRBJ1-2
CASSLGTGNYGYTF
TGTGCCAGCAGCTTGGGGACGGGGAACTATGGCTACACCTTC
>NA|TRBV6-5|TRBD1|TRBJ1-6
CASSYSTGGFDSPLHF
TGTGCCAGCAGTTACTCGACAGGGGGCTTTGATTCACCCCTCCACTTT
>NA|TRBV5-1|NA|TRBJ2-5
CASRAVGGPVVETQYF
TGCGCCAGCAGGGCGGTCGGGGGGCCGGTGGTTGAGACCCAGTACTTC
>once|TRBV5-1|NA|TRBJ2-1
CASSRTVSSYNEQFF
TGCGCCAGCAGCAGGACAGTCAGCTCCTACAATGAGCAGTTCTTC
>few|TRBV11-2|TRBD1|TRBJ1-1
CASSLSDRGNTEAFF
TGTGCCAGCAGCTTAAGCGACAGGGGGAACACTGAAGCTTTCTTT
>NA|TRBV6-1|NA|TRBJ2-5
CASSEERGETQYF
TGTGCCAGCAGTGAAGAAAGGGGGGAGACCCAGTACTTC
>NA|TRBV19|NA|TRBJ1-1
CASSFLAGPRSAEAFF
TGTGCCAGTAGTTTCCTCGCGGGACCCCGGTCAGCTGAAGCTTTCTTT
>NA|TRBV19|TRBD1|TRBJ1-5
CASSLRDRGQGNQPQHF
TGTGCCAGTAGCCTCCGGGACAGGGGGCAAGGGAATCAGCCCCAGCATTTT
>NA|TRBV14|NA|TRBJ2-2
CASSQVRGGELFF
TGTGCCAGCAGCCAAGTAAGGGGTGGGGAGCTGTTTTTT
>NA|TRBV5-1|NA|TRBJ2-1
CASSLIGGNEQFF
TGCGCCAGCAGCTTGATAGGGGGCAATGAGCAGTTCTTC
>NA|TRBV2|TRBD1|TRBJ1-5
CASTSDRVGNQPQHF
TGTGCCAGCACTTCGGACAGGGTGGGCAATCAGCCCCAGCATTTT
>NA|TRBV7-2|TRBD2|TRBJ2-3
CASSFAGDTDTQYF
TGTGCCAGCAGCTTTGCGGGGGACACAGATACGCAGTATTTT
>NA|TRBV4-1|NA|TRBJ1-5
CASSHHAGQPQHF
TGCGCCAGCAGCCATCACGCGGGTCAGCCCCAGCATTTT
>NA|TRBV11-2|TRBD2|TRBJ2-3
CASSLLAGGGFSPDTQYF
TGTGCCAGCAGCTTGTTAGCGGGGGGCGGATTTTCACCAGATACGCAGTATTTT
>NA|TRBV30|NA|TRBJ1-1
CAWTRTVMNTEAFF
TGTGCCTGGACCCGGACAGTCATGAACACTGAAGCTTTCTTT
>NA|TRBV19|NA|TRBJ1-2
CASSIGRGKDGYTF
TGTGCCAGTAGTATAGGACGGGGGAAGGATGGCTACACCTTC
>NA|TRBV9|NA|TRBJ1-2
CASSGSGFFGYTF
TGTGCCAGCAGCGGATCAGGGTTTTTCGGCTACACCTTC
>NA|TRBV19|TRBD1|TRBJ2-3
CASSRTGADTQYF
TGTGCCAGTAGTAGAACAGGGGCAGATACGCAGTATTTT
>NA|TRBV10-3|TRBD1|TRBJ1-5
CAISERQGEGQPQHF
TGTGCCATCAGTGAACGACAGGGAGAGGGTCAGCCCCAGCATTTT
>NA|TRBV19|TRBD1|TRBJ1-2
CASSKQSVQGAADGYTF
TGTGCCAGTAGTAAACAATCAGTTCAGGGGGCAGCAGACGGCTACACCTTC
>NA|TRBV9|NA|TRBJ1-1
CASSPNAPGGTEAFF
TGTGCCAGCAGCCCAAATGCCCCGGGAGGAACTGAAGCTTTCTTT
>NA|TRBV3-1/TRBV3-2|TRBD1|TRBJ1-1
CASSWGQGVEAFF
TGTGCCAGCAGCTGGGGACAGGGGGTTGAAGCTTTCTTT
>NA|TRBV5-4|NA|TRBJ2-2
CASSLVAQATGELFF
TGTGCCAGCAGCTTGGTTGCCCAGGCCACCGGGGAGCTGTTTTTT
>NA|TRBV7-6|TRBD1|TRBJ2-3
CASSLAGRQGVGTDTQYF
TGTGCCAGCAGCTTAGCTGGGAGACAGGGGGTCGGCACAGATACGCAGTATTTT
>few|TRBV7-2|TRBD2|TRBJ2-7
CASSLKGASGGALSYEQYF
TGTGCCAGCAGCTTAAAAGGGGCTAGCGGGGGGGCGCTCTCCTACGAGCAGTACTTC
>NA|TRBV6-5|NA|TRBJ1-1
CASNGVRSTEAFF
TGTGCCAGCAACGGGGTACGGAGCACTGAAGCTTTCTTT